The rows below give T cell receptor beta chains drawn from one sample of a study of cytomegalovirus exposure and HLA in healthy donors. Some clones are missing from TCRdb's copy, which holds only in-frame ones; the method was immunoSEQ multiplex PCR. Of more than 150,000 clones in the sample, about 79% were seen once. Sequenced sample: PBMCs. The receptor source for this set is a man aged 18 to 29 in good health and CMV-seronegative. The CDR3 runs from the conserved cysteine through the conserved F or W. D genes are given only for firm matches. Clone size is shown for a subset of rows, as once, few, many or a class of expanded clone.

>TRBV27|TRBJ2-7|TRBD1|-
CASSLMDRGPEQYF
TGTGCCAGCAGTTTGATGGACAGGGGGCCCGAGCAGTACTTC
>TRBV9|TRBJ1-4|-|-
CASSATPQGNEKLFF
TGTGCCAGCAGCGCTACCCCACAGGGAAATGAAAAACTGTTTTTT
>TRBV27|TRBJ1-4|TRBD1|-
CASSLGTGGGKLFF
TGTGCCAGCAGTTTGGGGACAGGGGGCGGAAAACTGTTTTTT
>TRBV5-5|TRBJ1-1|TRBD1|-
CASSRWTGTGRDTEAFF
TGTGCCAGCAGCCGCTGGACGGGGACAGGGCGGGACACTGAAGCTTTCTTT
>TRBV19|TRBJ1-2|-|-
CASSMPGSNGYTF
TGTGCCAGTAGTATGCCAGGGTCTAATGGCTACACCTTC
>TRBV7-9|TRBJ2-3|-|-
CASSPSGATDTQYF
TGTGCCAGCAGCCCCTCTGGGGCCACAGATACGCAGTATTTT
>TRBV7-2|TRBJ1-2|-|once
CASSFQIPSNGYTF
TGTGCCAGCAGCTTCCAGATCCCTTCAAATGGCTACACCTTC
>TRBV7-9|TRBJ2-1|TRBD2|-
CASSLEGLAGAEQFF
TGTGCCAGCAGCTTAGAGGGGCTAGCGGGGGCTGAGCAGTTCTTC
>TRBV28|TRBJ1-1|-|-
CASSLVSNTEAFF
TGTGCCAGCAGTTTAGTGAGTAACACTGAAGCTTTCTTT
>TRBV29-1|TRBJ1-2|-|-
CSVEDPVRGYGYTF
TGCAGCGTTGAAGATCCGGTCAGGGGTTATGGCTACACCTTC
>TRBV27|TRBJ1-2|-|-
CASSLGRTYGYTF
TGTGCCAGCAGTTTAGGGCGGACATATGGCTACACCTTC
>TRBV19|TRBJ2-2|TRBD2|-
CASSRRLAGDGRLFF
TGTGCCAGTAGTCGACGACTAGCGGGGGACGGTAGGCTGTTTTTT
>TRBV19|TRBJ1-6|TRBD1|-
CASEPTGGLVANNSPLHF
TGTGCCAGTGAACCGACAGGGGGTCTAGTTGCTAATAATTCACCCCTCCACTTT
>TRBV5-6|TRBJ2-4|TRBD1|-
CASSYTPGTGGVQYF
TGTGCCAGCAGCTATACCCCGGGGACAGGAGGTGTTCAGTACTTC
>TRBV7-9|TRBJ1-1|-|-
CASRVREGVTEAFF
TGTGCCAGCAGGGTAAGGGAGGGGGTCACTGAAGCTTTCTTT
>TRBV9|TRBJ1-2|-|-
CASSPNQPGGRHYGYTF
TGTGCCAGCAGCCCTAACCAACCGGGGGGGCGGCATTATGGCTACACCTTC
>TRBV5-1|TRBJ2-7|TRBD1|-
CASASGDRGYEQYF
TGCGCCAGCGCGTCAGGGGACAGAGGCTACGAGCAGTACTTC
>TRBV21-1|TRBJ2-7|-|-
CASSARDSSGEQYF
TGTGCCAGCTCCGCCCGGGACTCGTCTGGGGAGCAGTACTTC
>TRBV6-5|TRBJ2-7|TRBD2|-
CASMSLARAYEQYF
TGTGCCAGCATGTCACTAGCGAGGGCCTACGAGCAGTACTTC
>TRBV15|TRBJ1-6|-|-
CATSTRGSDLSSLHF
TGTGCCACCAGCACCCGGGGAAGTGATCTCTCATCCCTCCACTTT
>TRBV7-2|TRBJ1-6|-|-
CASSLGGDNSPLHF
TGTGCCAGCAGCTTAGGGGGGGATAATTCACCCCTCCACTTT
>TRBV7-7|TRBJ2-1|TRBD2|-
CASSLAGAPYNEQFF
TGTGCTAGCAGCTTAGCGGGGGCACCCTACAATGAGCAGTTCTTC
>TRBV30|TRBJ1-1|-|once
CAWSRPLDRTHNGGF
TGTGCCTGGAGCCGACCCCTCGACAGGACCCATAACGGTGGCTTT
>TRBV7-6|TRBJ2-1|TRBD2|-
CASSLGVLAGGPSDEQFF
TGTGCCAGCAGCTTAGGTGTCCTAGCGGGGGGGCCTAGCGATGAGCAGTTCTTC
>TRBV30|TRBJ1-5|TRBD1|few
CAWSPGQGINQPQHF
TGTGCCTGGAGTCCGGGACAGGGGATCAATCAGCCCCAGCATTTT
>TRBV6-5|TRBJ1-1|-|-
CASSSRGGLNTEAFF
TGTGCCAGCAGTTCCCGGGGGGGGCTAAACACTGAAGCTTTCTTT
>TRBV30|TRBJ1-2|-|-
CARGRRVSGYTF
TGTGCCCGAGGTAGGAGGGTATCGGGCTACACCTTC
>TRBV4-1|TRBJ2-3|-|once
CASSLDLLDTDTQYF
TGCGCCAGCAGCCTGGACTTGCTAGACACAGATACGCAGTATTTT
>TRBV2|TRBJ2-5|TRBD1|-
CASSRLGTEETQYF
TGTGCCAGCAGTAGACTCGGGACAGAAGAGACCCAGTACTTC
>TRBV18|TRBJ1-1|TRBD1|few
CASSPDLTGVTEAFF
TGTGCCAGCTCACCCGACCTGACAGGGGTCACTGAAGCTTTCTTT
>TRBV5-1|TRBJ2-5|TRBD2|-
CASSLALAGGQETQYF
TGCGCCAGCAGCTTGGCGCTAGCGGGGGGCCAAGAGACCCAGTACTTC
>TRBV9|TRBJ1-3|TRBD1|once
CASSDRDSSGNTIYF
TGTGCCAGCAGCGACCGGGACAGCTCTGGAAACACCATATATTTT
>TRBV2|TRBJ2-2|TRBD1|-
CASSEKPGGAGGELFF
TGTGCCAGCAGTGAAAAACCAGGGGGCGCGGGCGGGGAGCTGTTTTTT
>TRBV30|TRBJ2-7|TRBD2|-
CAWSPPSFSGGHNSYEQYF
TGTGCCTGGAGTCCACCCTCCTTCAGCGGGGGCCACAACTCCTACGAGCAGTACTTC
>TRBV29-1|TRBJ2-1|-|few
CSVGGKGRGEQFF
TGCAGCGTTGGGGGGAAAGGGAGGGGGGAGCAGTTCTTC
>TRBV10-3|TRBJ2-1|TRBD2|-
CAISESRTSGYNEQFF
TGTGCCATCAGTGAGTCGCGGACTAGCGGCTACAATGAGCAGTTCTTC
>TRBV6-5|TRBJ1-5|-|-
CASRGGGNQPQHF
TGTGCCAGCAGGGGAGGGGGCAATCAGCCCCAGCATTTT
>TRBV30|TRBJ2-3|TRBD2|-
CAWTRALAGDTQYF
TGTGCCTGGACCCGGGCCCTAGCGGGTGATACGCAGTATTTT
>TRBV7-9|TRBJ1-1|TRBD1|-
CASSPRDSYTEAFF
TGTGCCAGCAGCCCCCGGGACAGCTACACTGAAGCTTTCTTT
>TRBV28|TRBJ2-3|TRBD2|-
CASSRRLAGFVDTQYF
TGTGCCAGCAGCCGTAGACTAGCGGGATTTGTAGATACGCAGTATTTT
>TRBV7-9|TRBJ2-3|TRBD2|-
CASSPPLAGDTDTQYF
TGTGCCAGCAGCCCTCCCCTAGCGGGGGACACAGATACGCAGTATTTT
>TRBV4-2|TRBJ2-3|TRBD1|few
CASSQDGQGADTQYF
TGTGCCAGCAGCCAAGATGGACAGGGGGCGGATACGCAGTATTTT
>TRBV28|TRBJ2-7|-|few
CAVGGLEQYF
TGTGCCGTCGGGGGGCTCGAGCAGTACTTC
>TRBV9|TRBJ1-3|-|-
CASSGSGFGNTIYF
TGTGCCAGCAGCGGTTCGGGGTTTGGAAACACCATATATTTT
>TRBV6-6|TRBJ2-1|-|-
CASNSRGSYNEQFF
TGTGCCAGCAACTCGCGGGGCTCCTACAATGAGCAGTTCTTC
>TRBV2|TRBJ2-3|-|few
CASTKGGTDTQYF
TGTGCCAGCACGAAGGGGGGCACAGATACGCAGTATTTT